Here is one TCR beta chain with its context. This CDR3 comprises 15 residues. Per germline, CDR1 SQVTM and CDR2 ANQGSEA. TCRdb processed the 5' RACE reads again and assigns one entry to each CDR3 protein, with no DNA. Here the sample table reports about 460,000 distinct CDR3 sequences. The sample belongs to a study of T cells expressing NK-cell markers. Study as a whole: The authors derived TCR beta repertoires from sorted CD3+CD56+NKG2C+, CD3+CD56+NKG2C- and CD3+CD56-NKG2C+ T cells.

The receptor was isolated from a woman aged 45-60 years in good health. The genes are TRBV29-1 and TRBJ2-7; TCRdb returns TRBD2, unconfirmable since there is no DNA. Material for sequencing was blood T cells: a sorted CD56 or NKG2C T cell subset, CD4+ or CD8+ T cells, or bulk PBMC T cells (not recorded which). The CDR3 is CSVELSTSGSYEQYF.